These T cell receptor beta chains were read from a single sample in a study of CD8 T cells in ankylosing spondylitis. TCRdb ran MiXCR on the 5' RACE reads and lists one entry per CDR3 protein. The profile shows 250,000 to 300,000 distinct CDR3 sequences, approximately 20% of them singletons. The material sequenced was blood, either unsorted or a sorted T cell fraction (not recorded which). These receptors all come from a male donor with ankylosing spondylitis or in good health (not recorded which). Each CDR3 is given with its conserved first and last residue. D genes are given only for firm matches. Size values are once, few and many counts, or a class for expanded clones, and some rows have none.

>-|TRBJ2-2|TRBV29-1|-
CSVGGHSTGELFF
TGCAGCGTTGGAGGGCACAGTACCGGGGAGCTGTTTTTT
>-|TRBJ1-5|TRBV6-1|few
CASSESVPPQHF
TGTGCCAGCAGTGAGTCTGTCCCGCCCCAGCATTTT
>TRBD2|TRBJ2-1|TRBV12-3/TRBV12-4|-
CASSFSPGVWTSRHNEQFF
TGTGCCAGCAGTTTTTCTCCCGGCGTGTGGACTAGCAGACACAATGAGCAGTTCTTC
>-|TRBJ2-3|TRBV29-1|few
CSVLTSPDTQYF
TGCAGCGTTTTAACTAGCCCAGATACGCAGTATTTT
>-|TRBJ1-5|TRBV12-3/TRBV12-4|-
CASSNSGNNQPQHF
TGTGCCAGCAGCAATTCGGGGAACAATCAGCCCCAGCATTTT
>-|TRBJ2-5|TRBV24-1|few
CATSEPGLQETQYF
TGTGCCACCAGTGAGCCGGGTCTACAAGAGACCCAGTACTTC
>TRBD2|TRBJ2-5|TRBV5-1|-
CASSDSSGGVETQYF
TGCGCCAGCAGCGATTCTAGCGGGGGAGTGGAGACCCAGTACTTC
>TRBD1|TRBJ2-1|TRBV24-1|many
CATSDFGQGALNEQFF
TGTGCCACCAGTGATTTCGGACAGGGGGCCTTGAATGAGCAGTTCTTC
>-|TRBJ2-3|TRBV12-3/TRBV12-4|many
CASNLRVGADTQYF
TGTGCCAGCAACCTGAGAGTTGGGGCAGATACGCAGTATTTT
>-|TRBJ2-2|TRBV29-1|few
CSVGRGGNTGELFF
TGCAGCGTTGGTCGGGGAGGGAACACCGGGGAGCTGTTTTTT
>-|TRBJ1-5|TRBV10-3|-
CAISEEEPNQPQHF
TGTGCCATCAGTGAGGAAGAACCAAATCAGCCCCAGCATTTT
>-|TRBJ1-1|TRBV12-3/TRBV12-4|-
CASKGDFSTEAFF
TGTGCCAGCAAAGGGGATTTTAGCACTGAAGCTTTCTTT
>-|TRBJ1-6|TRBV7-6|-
CASSLASAPSSYNSPLHF
TGTGCCAGCAGCTTAGCCTCAGCCCCAAGCTCCTATAATTCACCCCTCCACTTT
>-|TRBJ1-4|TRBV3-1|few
CASSLSGSLLFF
TGTGCCAGCAGCCTGTCCGGGAGCCTGCTGTTTTTT
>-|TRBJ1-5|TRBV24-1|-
CATSDSGGQPQHF
TGTGCCACCAGTGACTCGGGTGGCCAGCCCCAGCATTTT
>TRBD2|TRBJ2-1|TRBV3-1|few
CASSQGLAGAYNEQFF
TGTGCCAGCAGCCAGGGTCTAGCGGGAGCCTACAATGAGCAGTTCTTC
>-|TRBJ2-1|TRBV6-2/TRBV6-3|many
CASSGTTYNEQFF
TGTGCCAGCTCTGGGACAACTTACAATGAGCAGTTCTTC
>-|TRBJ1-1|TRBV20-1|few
CSARASRGANTEAFF
TGCAGTGCTAGAGCCTCCCGGGGCGCGAACACTGAAGCTTTCTTT
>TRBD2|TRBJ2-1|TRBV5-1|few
CASSLADRLAMGNEQFF
TGCGCCAGCAGCTTGGCTGACCGACTAGCGATGGGCAATGAGCAGTTCTTC
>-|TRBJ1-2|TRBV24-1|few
CATSDRTAYGYTF
TGTGCCACCAGTGATCGGACAGCCTATGGCTACACCTTC
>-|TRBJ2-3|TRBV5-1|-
CATRRVGASTDTQYF
TGCGCCACCCGGAGAGTTGGAGCTAGCACAGATACGCAGTATTTT
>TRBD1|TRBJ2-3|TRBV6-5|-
CASSSNRGPGFSQYF
TGTGCCAGCAGTTCAAACAGGGGCCCTGGGTTTTCGCAGTATTTT
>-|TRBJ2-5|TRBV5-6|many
CASSLEPGETQYF
TGTGCCAGCAGTTTGGAACCGGGGGAGACCCAGTACTTC
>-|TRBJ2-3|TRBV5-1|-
CASYPGQGTDTQYF
TGCGCCAGCTACCCGGGCCAGGGCACAGATACGCAGTATTTT
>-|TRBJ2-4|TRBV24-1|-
CATSPGPGGHIQYF
TGTGCCACCAGTCCCGGGCCCGGGGGACACATTCAGTACTTC
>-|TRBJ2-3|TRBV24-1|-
CATSDAQFGGTDTQYF
TGTGCCACCAGTGATGCGCAATTCGGGGGCACAGATACGCAGTATTTT
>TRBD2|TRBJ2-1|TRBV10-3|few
CAIGGGNEQFF
TGTGCCATCGGCGGGGGTAATGAGCAGTTCTTC
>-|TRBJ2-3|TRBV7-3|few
CASSDGALDTQYF
TGTGCCAGCAGTGACGGGGCTTTAGATACGCAGTATTTT
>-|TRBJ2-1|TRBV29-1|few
CSVEGGGYVEQFF
TGCAGCGTTGAGGGGGGGGGCTACGTTGAGCAGTTCTTC
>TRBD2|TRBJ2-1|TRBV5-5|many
CASSLGLGAYNEQFF
TGTGCCAGCAGCCTAGGACTAGGTGCCTACAATGAGCAGTTCTTC
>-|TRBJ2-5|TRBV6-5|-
CASRRQGGTQYF
TGTGCCAGCAGACGTCAGGGAGGCACCCAGTACTTC
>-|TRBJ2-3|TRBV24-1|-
CATGQVADTQYF
TGTGCCACCGGCCAGGTCGCAGATACGCAGTATTTT
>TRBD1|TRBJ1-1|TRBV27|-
CASSLSDRGRNTEAFF
TGTGCCAGCAGTTTAAGTGACAGGGGGCGGAACACTGAAGCTTTCTTT
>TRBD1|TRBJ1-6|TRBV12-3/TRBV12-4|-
CASSFNRDRGYSPLHF
TGTGCCAGCAGTTTCAACCGGGACAGGGGTTATTCACCCCTCCACTTT
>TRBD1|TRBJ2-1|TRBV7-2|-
CASIFDRGTYNEQFF
TGTGCCAGCATCTTCGACAGGGGTACTTACAATGAGCAGTTCTTC